Shown below are 7 T cell receptor beta chains from a single sample sequenced in a study of shared clonotypes between healthy human individuals. Sequencing was performed with immunoSEQ multiplex PCR; in TCRdb, only in-frame clones are kept and a portion is missing. The data contain about 1.1 million clones, about four fifths of them singletons. Sequencing input: memory CD4+ T cells from PBMCs. Indicated subset: CD45RA-negative fraction. All receptors come from a man younger than 35 in good health. Some clones in this sample may be carry-over from other donors' samples.

The rearrangement links TRBV30 to TRBJ2-1; D remains ambiguous. V lost 1 base, J lost 4 bases, and 11 bases lay in between. CDR1 and CDR2 from the germline V gene are GTSNPN and SVGIG (reference sequence). The CDR3 has 14 residues. CDR3 in amino acids: CAWSEAVNYNEQFF. In nucleotides, the CDR3 is TGTGCCTGGAGTGAAGCAGTAAATTACAATGAGCAGTTCTTC.

This chain joins TRBV5-1 and TRBJ1-2; no clear D gene. The CDR3 is 11 residues long. V was trimmed by 5 bases and J by 7 bases, leaving 9 bases between them. The germline V gene has CDR1 SGHRS and CDR2 YFSETQ. This CDR3 reads CASRSASGYTF. For the CDR3, the DNA is TGCGCCAGCAGGTCAGCGTCTGGCTACACCTTC.

V usage is TRBV7-3 and J usage is TRBJ2-5, with TRBD1 as a possible D gene (6 bases). Germline assignment: CDR1 SGHTA and CDR2 FQGTGA. This CDR3 spans 13 amino acids. Deletions cut 3 bases from V and 2 bases from J, with 7 bases between. CDR3 sequence: CASSFDRQETQYF. The CDR3 DNA reads TGTGCCAGCAGCTTCGACAGGCAAGAGACCCAGTACTTC.

This clone appeared a few times. This chain links TRBV5-1 with TRBJ2-7; the D gene is possibly TRBD2 (6 bases). The germline V gene encodes CDR1 SGHRS and CDR2 YFSETQ. The CDR3 runs 12 residues. Trimming stripped 4 bases from V and 5 bases from J, with 10 bases between. The CDR3 DNA is TGCGCCAGCAGCCCGACTAGACACGAGCAGTACTTC. Translated: CASSPTRHEQYF.

The gene calls are TRBV5-1 and TRBJ2-5, with D hard to call. The ends were cut back, 3 bases at V and 4 bases at J, with 13 bases in the middle. Germline V gene lookup returns CDR1 SGHRS and CDR2 YFSETQ. The CDR3 sequence is 14 residues long. For the CDR3, the DNA is TGCGCCAGCAGCTCCCGGTTTACCGGAGAGACCCAGTACTTC. Protein: CASSSRFTGETQYF.

The chain is built from TRBV27 and TRBJ2-5, with 10 bases fitting TRBD1. V was clipped by 5 bases and J by 2 bases; unmatched bases: 8. This CDR3 is built from 16 residues. The V gene's germline CDR1 is MNHEY and CDR2 SMNVEV (reference sequence). Here the CDR3 DNA reads TGTGCCAGCAGTCAGGGCTGGGGACAGGGGCAAGAGACCCAGTACTTC. Translating gives CASSQGWGQGQETQYF.

Regarding this clone: A far larger clone differs by one base, so this is likely a read error. V usage is TRBV28 and J usage is TRBJ2-3, with 13 positions matching TRBD2. The CDR3 covers 15 residues. From germline, CDR1 is MDHEN and CDR2 SYDVKM. J lost 9 bases, V lost 5 bases, and 8 bases had no gene match. The CDR3, as DNA: TGTGCCAGCAGTAAGAGACTAGCGGGAGGATTAACGCAGTATTTT. It codes for CASSKRLAGGLTQYF.